What follows describes a single TCR beta chain. The listed genes are named as in mouse. Coverage ceases 1 residue before the CDR3 finishes, and the germline J gene fills in the end. This table comes from immunoSEQ multiplex PCR, and its TCRdb copy is limited to in-frame clones, with some not included. The sample has more than 4,500 clones; under 55% are singletons. The time point was: mouse harvest day 7 after allogeneic transplant. The graft held 10^6 splenic CD5+ T cells and 10^7 T-cell-depleted bone marrow cells. The sample originates from a study of tissue T cells after allogeneic stem cell transplantation. The CDR3 loop spans 13 amino acids. Deletions cut 2 bases from V and 0 bases from J, with 4 bases between. Germline CDR1 and CDR2: KGHPV and FQNQEV (reference sequence).

This clonotype was sampled from a female BALB/c mouse given C57BL/6 T cells with graft-versus-host disease after an allogeneic hematopoietic cell transplant. The chain links TRBV26 to TRBJ1-2; no clear D gene. Source material: gut tissue. Partial CDR3 DNA: TGTGCCAGCAGTCTGGGGCCAAACTCCGACTACACC. Its translation is CASSLGPNSDYT. The complete CDR3 reads CASSLGPNSDYTF.